These 7 T cell receptor beta chains came from one sample sequenced in a study of blood T cell repertoires in COVID-19. TCRdb's table, derived via immunoSEQ multiplex PCR, lists solely in-frame clones and lacks some. Found here are 250,000 to 300,000 clones, 88% of them singletons; the top ten hold around 2%. Sequencing was done on a sample of PBMCs or T cells enriched from blood (not recorded which). The receptor set was obtained from a woman aged 60 to 75 in a cohort exposed to, infected with or recovered from COVID-19 (not recorded which).

This clone came up once. This rearrangement joins TRBV30 to TRBJ1-2; 7 bases line up with TRBD1. CDR1 and CDR2 from the germline V gene are GTSNPN and SVGIG (reference sequence). The CDR3 extends over 12 amino acids. V was clipped by 3 bases and J by 8 bases; unmatched bases: 6. CDR3 residues: CAWSITGEGYTF. The CDR3 DNA reads TGTGCCTGGAGCATAACAGGGGAGGGCTACACCTTC.

This chain uses TRBV3-1 (or the pseudogene TRBV3-2) with TRBJ1-3; the D is unclear. Germline V gives CDR1 LGHDT, CDR2 YNNKEL (reference sequence). The V and J ends lost 4 bases and 0 bases respectively, with 13 bases between them. The CDR3 length is 16 residues. CDR3 residues: CASSLDRHSSGNTIYF. CDR3 bases: TGTGCCAGCAGCCTCGATAGACATAGCTCTGGAAACACCATATATTTT.

The gene calls are TRBV6-2 or TRBV6-3 and TRBJ2-3, with 7 bases fitting TRBD2. CDR1 is MNHEY and CDR2 is SVGEGT in the germline V gene. The ends lost 6 bases at V and 6 bases at J; junction bases unmatched: 15. The CDR3 is made up of 16 amino acids. DNA of the CDR3: TGTGCCAGCAGCCGCGGGAGAGAGGTTGTAGTGGATACGCAGTATTTT. Its translation: CASSRGREVVVDTQYF.

The chain joins TRBV5-1 to TRBJ2-7; 10 bases align to TRBD1. The CDR3 has 15 residues. V dropped 0 bases and J dropped 4; count of bases not matched to a gene: 4. The germline gives CDR1 SGHRS, CDR2 YFSETQ. CDR3 DNA sequence: TGCGCCAGCAGCTTGGGGGGACAGGGGCCGTACGAGCAGTACTTC. Protein: CASSLGGQGPYEQYF. The full variable domain, with the rest looked up from reference TRBV5-1 and TRBJ2-7, is KAGVTQTPRYLIKTRGQQVTLSCSPISGHRSVSWYQQTPGQGLQFLFEYFSETQRNKGNFPGRFSGRQFSNSRSEMNVSTLELGDSALYLCASSLGGQGPYEQYFGPGTRLTVT.

The J gene is TRBJ2-3, the V gene TRBV7-2; possible D gene TRBD1, 6 bases. This CDR3 region has 15 residues. Germline V gene data show CDR1 as SGHTA and CDR2 as FQGNSA. V shed 7 bases and J shed 4 bases, with 18 bases lying between them. DNA of the CDR3: TGTGCCAGCACACCAACAGGGAGCGGCCCAGATACGCAGTATTTT. It yields the protein CASTPTGSGPDTQYF.

The rearrangement uses TRBV28 and TRBJ2-4, with 8 positions matching TRBD1. Germline CDR1 reads MDHEN; CDR2 reads SYDVKM. This CDR3 has 16 amino acids. Trimming removed 7 bases from V and 2 bases from J; junction bases left unmatched: 10. As DNA, the CDR3 is TGTGCCAGCACCCCGCAGGGGGCGATGTCCAAAAACATTCAGTACTTC. Its translation is CASTPQGAMSKNIQYF. The variable domain in full, completed from reference TRBV28 and TRBJ2-4, reads DVKVTQSSRYLVKRTGEKVFLECVQDMDHENMFWYRQDPGLGLRLIYFSYDVKMKEKGDIPEGYSVSREKKERFSLILESASTNQTSMYLCASTPQGAMSKNIQYFGAGTRLSVL.

This clone came up once. The V gene is TRBV27, the J gene TRBJ2-3; TRBD2 aligns across 10 bases. The CDR3 totals 15 residues. V lost 3 bases to trimming and J lost 1 base; unmatched junction nucleotides: 1. Germline values: CDR1 MNHEY, CDR2 SMNVEV (reference sequence). In DNA, the CDR3 is TGTGCCAGCAGTTTCCTAGCGGGAGGCACAGATACGCAGTATTTT. It is translated as CASSFLAGGTDTQYF.